The clone carrying this TCR beta chain has only a few counts. Sequenced by immunoSEQ multiplex PCR; TCRdb stores in-frame clones only, minus some. The sample includes about 94,000 clones, roughly 90% of them seen just once. CDR1 SGHNT and CDR2 YENEEA come from the germline V gene. The CDR3 is 15 residues long. V was trimmed by 1 base and J by 4 bases, leaving 10 bases between them. The sample is drawn from a study of OX40 agonist ivuxolimab in advanced cancers. V gene TRBV11-3 combines with J gene TRBJ2-2; D ambiguous. This TCR was sampled from an adult with an advanced solid tumor such as melanoma, head and neck, liver or kidney cancer. The sample in question was CD4+ or CD8+ T cells sorted from blood, obtained in a trial of the OX40 agonist ivuxolimab. The CDR3: CASSLAGVGTGELFF. CDR3 coding DNA: TGTGCCAGCAGCTTAGCTGGGGTAGGCACCGGGGAGCTGTTTTTT.